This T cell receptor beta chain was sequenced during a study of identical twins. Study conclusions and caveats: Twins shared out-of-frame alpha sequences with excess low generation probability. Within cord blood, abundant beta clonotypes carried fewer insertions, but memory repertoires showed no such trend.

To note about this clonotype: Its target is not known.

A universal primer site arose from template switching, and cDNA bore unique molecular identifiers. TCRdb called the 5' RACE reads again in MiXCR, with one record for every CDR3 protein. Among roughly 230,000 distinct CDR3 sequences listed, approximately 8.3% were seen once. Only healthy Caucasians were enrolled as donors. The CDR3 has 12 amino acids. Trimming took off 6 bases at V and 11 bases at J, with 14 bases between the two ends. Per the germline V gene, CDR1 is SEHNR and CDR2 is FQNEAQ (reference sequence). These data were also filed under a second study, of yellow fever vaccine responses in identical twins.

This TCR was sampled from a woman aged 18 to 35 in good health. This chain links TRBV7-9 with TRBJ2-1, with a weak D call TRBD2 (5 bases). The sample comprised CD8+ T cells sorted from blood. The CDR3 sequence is CASSPPDGKQFF. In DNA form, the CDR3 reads TGTGCCAGCAGTCCTCCAGACGGGAAGCAGTTCTTC.